The 23 T cell receptor beta chains listed next were all sequenced from one sample in a study of blood T cells in healthy people across ages. The use of a sample-barcoded 5' primer and a J-beta primer mix characterized a second PCR of about 7 to 12 cycles. TCRdb processed the 5' RACE reads anew with MiXCR; each CDR3 protein has one entry. The sample consists of 650,000 to 700,000 distinct CDR3 sequences, about 32% of them appearing once. The sample consisted of blood. The receptors were gathered from a woman of 80 years or more in good health.

This clonotype appeared once. Just one base apart from a much larger clone, this may be a read error. V and J are TRBV12-3 or TRBV12-4 and TRBJ2-5, with 14 bases that match TRBD2. The CDR3 extends over 16 amino acids. CDR3 region: CAGSFLTSGGAKTQYF. In DNA, the CDR3 is TGTGCCGGCAGTTTTTTGACTAGCGGGGGGGCAAAGACCCAGTACTTC.

This clonotype was counted at least ten times. The chain couples TRBV29-1 to TRBJ2-7, with 10 nucleotides matching TRBD1. The length of the CDR3 is 17 residues. V shed 6 bases and J 3 bases; nucleotides not matched to a gene: 17. Germline assignment: CDR1 SQVTM and CDR2 ANQGSEA. CDR3 region: CSVLGSGQGFMDYEQYF. The CDR3 DNA is TGCAGCGTCTTAGGGTCGGGACAGGGGTTTATGGACTACGAGCAGTACTTC.

The sample holds many counts of this clonotype. This chain links TRBV5-1 with TRBJ2-1, with 9 bases identical to TRBD1. J lost 7 bases, V lost 4 bases, and 9 bases had no gene match. The germline V gene has CDR1 SGHRS and CDR2 YFSETQ. The CDR3 sequence is 15 residues long. CDR3 in amino acids: CASSHSGTGTNEQFF. The CDR3 nucleotides read TGCGCCAGCAGCCACTCCGGGACAGGGACTAATGAGCAGTTCTTC.

This rearrangement joins TRBV7-8 to TRBJ1-1; D uncertain. Between the trimmed V and J ends, which lost 5 bases and 5 bases, there was a span of 21 bases. Germline CDR1 SGHVS, CDR2 FQNEAQ. The CDR3 consists of 16 residues. The CDR3 DNA is TGTGCCAGCAGCGCGATCCCAATGGGCCGAGCAACTGAAGCTTTCTTT. The encoded protein is CASSAIPMGRATEAFF.

Many counts were recorded for this clonotype. V gene TRBV7-2 combines with J gene TRBJ2-3; no clear D. CDR3 size: 15 residues. Germline lookup yields CDR1 SGHTA and CDR2 FQGNSA. V gave up 1 base and J gave up 2 bases, with 10 bases separating them. CDR3 loop: CASSLEQYDTDTQYF. Written as DNA, the CDR3 is TGTGCCAGCAGCTTAGAACAGTACGACACAGATACGCAGTATTTT.

This clonotype was seen ten or more times. The rearrangement uses TRBV21-1 and TRBJ1-2; TRBD1 reflects the table's D call only, with no check against the DNA. TRBV21-1 is classified as a pseudogene. This CDR3 comprises 22 residues. The CDR3 loop is CASSKAPRGPGDRDRANYGYTF. DNA of the CDR3: TGTGCCAGCAGCAAAGCTCCTCGAGGCCCCGGGGACAGGGATCGAGCTAACTATGGCTACACCTTC.

This clonotype was detected many times. The CDR3, as DNA: TGTGCCAGCAGCTTAGACAGGGGGTTCGAGCAGTACTTC. It yields the protein CASSLDRGFEQYF. The rearrangement uses TRBV7-3 and TRBJ2-7; 9 bases agree with TRBD1. The J segment lost 6 bases and the V segment lost 2 bases, leaving 2 bases of the junction unmatched. The CDR3 has 13 residues. The V gene's germline CDR1 is SGHTA and CDR2 FQGTGA.

This clonotype was seen ten or more times. The genes are TRBV11-2 and TRBJ2-7, with D perhaps assigned TRBD1 or TRBD2 (6 bases each). CDR1 SGHAT and CDR2 FQNNGV come from the germline V gene. The CDR3 extends over 15 amino acids. V was clipped by 4 bases and J by 2 bases, with 15 bases between them. The CDR3 spells CASSSAGDLPYEQYF. CDR3 DNA: TGTGCCAGCAGCTCCGCAGGGGACTTACCCTACGAGCAGTACTTC.

This chain connects TRBV10-1 to TRBJ2-5; 8 bases are a match to TRBD2. This CDR3 has 18 amino acids. The germline CDR1 and CDR2 sequences are WNHNN and SYGVQD (reference sequence). J was trimmed by 3 bases and V by 5 bases; bases with no gene match: 17. CDR3 DNA sequence: TGCGCCAGCAGTTCCTGTGGGACTAGAAGGGTACAAGAAGAGACCCAGTACTTC. Translated, it gives CASSSCGTRRVQEETQYF.

Concerning this clonotype itself: The junction departs from germline at one end; a sequencing error may be responsible. The chain joins TRBV5-4 to TRBJ2-3, with D uncertain. The CDR3 totals 12 residues. Germline lookup yields CDR1 SGHNT and CDR2 YYREEE (reference sequence). The CDR3 loop reads CASSLAADTRYF. The CDR3 nucleotides are TGTGCCAGCAGCTTGGCAGCAGATACGCGGTATTTT. Full variable domain (rest looked up from reference TRBV5-4 and TRBJ2-3): ETGVTQSPTHLIKTRGQQVTLRCSSQSGHNTVSWYQQALGQGPQFIFQYYREEENGRGNFPPRFSGLQFPNYSSELNVNALELDDSALYLCASSLAADTRYFGPGTRLTVL.

J is TRBJ1-3 and V is TRBV14; 9 positions match TRBD1. Losses at the gene ends were 2 bases for V and 4 bases for J; bases not matched to a gene: 6. Germline lookup yields CDR1 SGHDN and CDR2 FVKESK. The CDR3 length is 16 residues. The CDR3 loop is CASSQPRTGVGNTIYF. As DNA, the CDR3 is TGTGCCAGCAGCCAACCTAGGACAGGGGTCGGAAACACCATATATTTT. Full variable domain (outside the CDR3, taken from reference TRBV14 and TRBJ1-3): EAGVTQFPSHSVIEKGQTVTLRCDPISGHDNLYWYRRVMGKEIKFLLHFVKESKQDESGMPNNRFLAERTGGTYSTLKVQPAELEDSGVYFCASSQPRTGVGNTIYFGEGSWLTVV.

This clonotype was seen ten or more times. This chain uses TRBV10-3 with TRBJ1-2; D unresolved. The CDR3 consists of 10 residues. The germline V and J ends were trimmed by 7 bases and 3 bases, with 3 bases remaining between them. Germline CDR1 and CDR2: ENHRY and SYGVKD. The CDR3 region has the DNA TGTGCCATCAAAGACTATGGCTACACCTTC. Protein sequence: CAIKDYGYTF.

The chain recombines TRBV5-1 with TRBJ2-5; D may correspond to TRBD1 or TRBD2 (5 bases each). The CDR3 runs 13 residues. The V gene lost 1 base and the J gene lost 5 bases, with 9 bases spanning the gap. Germline CDR1 is SGHRS and CDR2 is YFSETQ. CDR3 bases: TGCGCCAGCAGCTTGTACGGGACGGAGACCCAGTACTTC. Its translation is CASSLYGTETQYF.

This clonotype was seen more than once but under ten times. The chain joins TRBV12-3 or TRBV12-4 to TRBJ2-7; maybe TRBD1 (5 bases). The J call is uncertain, as TRBJ2-5 better fits the DNA end. The CDR3 contains 13 residues. As DNA, the CDR3 is TGTGCCAGCACCACGACAGCGCGAGAGACCCAGTACTTC. Encoded protein: CASTTTARETQYF.

This clonotype was picked up many times. The rearrangement links TRBV6-6 to TRBJ2-3; tentatively, D is TRBD2 (5 bases). V was pared by 0 bases and J by 5 bases, with 6 bases between. Germline CDR1 and CDR2: MNHNY and SVGAGI (reference sequence). This CDR3 region has 13 residues. CDR3 sequence reads: CASSYSRVDTQYF. The CDR3 coding sequence is TGTGCCAGCAGTTACTCGAGGGTAGATACGCAGTATTTT.

This clonotype has ten or more counts. J is TRBJ2-7 and V is TRBV6-1; 10 nucleotides match TRBD1. CDR1 and CDR2 from the germline V gene are MNHNS and SASEGT. The CDR3 sequence is 15 residues long. V shed 8 bases and J 2 bases; nucleotides not matched to a gene: 9. The CDR3: CASALGTGAPYEQYF. The CDR3 DNA reads TGTGCCAGCGCCCTCGGGACAGGGGCGCCCTACGAGCAGTACTTC.

This clonotype was counted only a few times. The chain employs TRBV27 and TRBJ2-5, with D tentatively TRBD1 (5 bases). CDR1 is MNHEY, CDR2 SMNVEV, per germline (reference sequence). CDR3 length: 15 amino acids. V shed 0 bases and J shed 11 bases, with 19 bases lying between them. CDR3 protein: CASSLSAGNYNEQYF. DNA for the CDR3: TGTGCCAGCAGTTTATCGGCAGGGAACTACAATGAGCAGTACTTC.

The V gene is TRBV20-1, the J gene TRBJ2-3; TRBD1 or TRBD2 may be the D gene (5 bases each). Germline V gene data show CDR1 as DFQATT and CDR2 as SNEGSKA (reference sequence). Trimming removed 6 bases at V and 1 base at J, with 20 bases between. The CDR3 is 16 residues long. CDR3 nucleotides: TGCAGTGCAAAAGGGGCCCCGACGAGGGGCACAGATACGCAGTATTTT. Translated: CSAKGAPTRGTDTQYF.

This clonotype showed up many times. The chain couples TRBV5-1 to TRBJ2-3; 10 bases are a match to TRBD2. The trim removed 0 bases at V and 0 bases at J, leaving 1 base unmatched. CDR3 length equals 16 residues. CDR1 and CDR2 from the germline V gene are SGHRS and YFSETQ. CDR3 bases: TGCGCCAGCAGCTTGGAGCGGGGGGGCAGCACAGATACGCAGTATTTT. Protein sequence: CASSLERGGSTDTQYF. The full variable domain, completed using reference TRBV5-1 and TRBJ2-3, is KAGVTQTPRYLIKTRGQQVTLSCSPISGHRSVSWYQQTPGQGLQFLFEYFSETQRNKGNFPGRFSGRQFSNSRSEMNVSTLELGDSALYLCASSLERGGSTDTQYFGPGTRLTVL.

This clonotype showed up many times. V gene TRBV19 combines with J gene TRBJ2-5; TRBD1 is a possible D gene (6 bases). Germline V gene sequence: CDR1 LNHDA, CDR2 SQIVND (reference sequence). Trimming took 3 bases from V and 5 from J, leaving 7 bases between them. The CDR3 runs to 12 residues. The CDR3 here is CASSIQGETQYF. CDR3 nucleotides: TGTGCCAGTAGTATTCAGGGGGAGACCCAGTACTTC.

This clonotype was counted ten times or more. The chain uses TRBV5-6 and TRBJ2-7; 8 nucleotides align to TRBD1. Per germline, CDR1 SGHDT and CDR2 YYEEEE. CDR3 length: 16 residues. V dropped 0 bases and J dropped 6; count of bases not matched to a gene: 11. CDR3: CASSLAPGTGIGEQYF. The CDR3 DNA reads as TGTGCCAGCAGCTTGGCCCCCGGGACAGGCATCGGCGAGCAGTACTTC.

About this clonotype: Just one base apart from a much larger clone, this may be a read error. The chain joins TRBV20-1 to TRBJ1-1; no clear D gene. CDR3 length: 11 amino acids. Germline V gene lookup returns CDR1 DFQATT and CDR2 SNEGSKA (reference sequence). CDR3 protein: CSTSLGTEAFF. The DNA for the CDR3 is TGCAGTACTAGCCTGGGCACTGAAGCTTTCTTT.

Many counts were recorded for this clonotype. CDR3 sequence reads: CASSLDWGGRDTQYF. The CDR3 DNA is TGTGCCAGCAGCTTAGATTGGGGGGGCAGGGATACGCAGTATTTT. The chain recombines TRBV7-8 with TRBJ2-3; weak D call: TRBD2 (7 bases). From germline, CDR1 is SGHVS and CDR2 FQNEAQ. The CDR3 runs 15 residues. The germline V and J ends were trimmed by 1 base and 6 bases, with 14 bases remaining between them.